These T cell receptor beta chains were read from a single sample in a study of lung T cells in sarcoidosis with Löfgren's syndrome. From the reads, TCRdb called clonotypes with MiXCR, one entry per CDR3 protein. The sample lists 60,000 to 65,000 distinct CDR3 sequences, 21% occurring once. Sequences were obtained from CD4+ T cells from PBMCs. Receptor source: a human donor with sarcoidosis (Löfgren's syndrome or another form), or a control subject (not recorded which). Both conserved end residues are part of each CDR3. Each record gives: J gene, D gene, V gene, clone size, CDR3 protein, CDR3 DNA. D genes are given only for firm matches. A row's size may be missing; if present it is once, few, many or a size class.

J gene: TRBJ2-1
D gene: TRBD2
V gene: TRBV6-1
clone size: many
CDR3 protein: CASTRWTSGNYNEQFF
CDR3 DNA: TGTGCCAGCACCCGCTGGACTAGCGGAAACTACAATGAGCAGTTCTTC

J gene: TRBJ2-1
D gene: NA
V gene: TRBV10-3
clone size: many
CDR3 protein: CAISEGSYNEQFF
CDR3 DNA: TGTGCCATCAGTGAGGGGAGCTACAATGAGCAGTTCTTC

J gene: TRBJ1-5
D gene: TRBD1
V gene: TRBV3-1
clone size: many
CDR3 protein: CASSKGQTPYSNQPQHF
CDR3 DNA: TGTGCCAGCAGCAAGGGACAGACTCCTTATAGCAATCAGCCCCAGCATTTT

J gene: TRBJ1-1
D gene: TRBD1
V gene: TRBV3-1
clone size: NA
CDR3 protein: CASRTRGLGTEAFF
CDR3 DNA: TGTGCCAGCAGGACCAGGGGGCTGGGCACTGAAGCTTTCTTT

J gene: TRBJ2-1
D gene: TRBD2
V gene: TRBV20-1
clone size: many
CDR3 protein: CSARSGAGGSSYNEQFF
CDR3 DNA: TGCAGTGCTAGATCCGGGGCGGGAGGGAGCTCCTACAATGAGCAGTTCTTC

J gene: TRBJ2-5
D gene: NA
V gene: TRBV19
clone size: few
CDR3 protein: CASSMGGMEETQYF
CDR3 DNA: TGTGCCAGTAGTATGGGCGGGATGGAAGAGACCCAGTACTTC

J gene: TRBJ2-4
D gene: TRBD2
V gene: TRBV3-1
clone size: NA
CDR3 protein: CASSQREGFAKNIQYF
CDR3 DNA: TGTGCCAGCAGCCAAAGGGAGGGGTTCGCCAAAAACATTCAGTACTTC

J gene: TRBJ2-1
D gene: NA
V gene: TRBV15
clone size: many
CDR3 protein: CATSRGAGTNEQFF
CDR3 DNA: TGTGCCACCAGCCGGGGGGCAGGGACAAATGAGCAGTTCTTC

J gene: TRBJ1-1
D gene: NA
V gene: TRBV12-3/TRBV12-4
clone size: few
CDR3 protein: CASSLLQKNTEAFF
CDR3 DNA: TGTGCCAGCAGTTTGTTACAGAAGAACACTGAAGCTTTCTTT

J gene: TRBJ1-1
D gene: TRBD1
V gene: TRBV20-1
clone size: NA
CDR3 protein: CSARAGGRNTEAFF
CDR3 DNA: TGCAGTGCTAGAGCAGGGGGACGGAACACTGAAGCTTTCTTT

J gene: TRBJ2-3
D gene: NA
V gene: TRBV3-1
clone size: few
CDR3 protein: CASSQVGGAQYF
CDR3 DNA: TGTGCCAGCAGCCAAGTGGGCGGAGCGCAGTATTTT

J gene: TRBJ1-1
D gene: NA
V gene: TRBV3-1
clone size: many
CDR3 protein: CASSRGNTEAFF
CDR3 DNA: TGTGCCAGCAGTAGAGGAAACACTGAAGCTTTCTTT

J gene: TRBJ2-3
D gene: NA
V gene: TRBV29-1
clone size: few
CDR3 protein: CSVEGTDTQYF
CDR3 DNA: TGCAGCGTTGAGGGCACAGATACGCAGTATTTT

J gene: TRBJ2-5
D gene: TRBD2
V gene: TRBV28
clone size: many
CDR3 protein: CASSTPHTIQTGGEETQYF
CDR3 DNA: TGTGCCAGCAGCACCCCCCACACTATCCAAACGGGGGGGGAAGAGACCCAGTACTTC

J gene: TRBJ2-1
D gene: NA
V gene: TRBV18
clone size: many
CDR3 protein: CASASTRSLHEQFF
CDR3 DNA: TGTGCCAGCGCCTCAACTAGGTCGCTCCATGAGCAGTTCTTC

J gene: TRBJ1-4
D gene: NA
V gene: TRBV7-9
clone size: NA
CDR3 protein: CASSLGTGKLFF
CDR3 DNA: TGTGCCAGCAGCTTAGGAACGGGAAAACTGTTTTTT

J gene: TRBJ2-1
D gene: NA
V gene: TRBV7-9
clone size: NA
CDR3 protein: CASSPTPNEQFF
CDR3 DNA: TGTGCCAGCAGCCCAACACCCAATGAGCAGTTCTTC

J gene: TRBJ1-6
D gene: TRBD1
V gene: TRBV28
clone size: many
CDR3 protein: CASSSGFSRGTSPLHF
CDR3 DNA: TGTGCCAGCAGTTCTGGTTTTAGCAGGGGGACTTCACCCCTCCACTTT

J gene: TRBJ1-6
D gene: NA
V gene: TRBV5-4
clone size: few
CDR3 protein: CASSLRTGVNSPLHF
CDR3 DNA: TGTGCCAGCAGCCTACGGACCGGGGTAAATTCACCCCTCCACTTT

J gene: TRBJ2-1
D gene: NA
V gene: TRBV7-2
clone size: many
CDR3 protein: CASSDSGFYNEQFF
CDR3 DNA: TGTGCCAGCAGCGATAGCGGATTCTACAATGAGCAGTTCTTC

J gene: TRBJ1-1
D gene: NA
V gene: TRBV6-1
clone size: many
CDR3 protein: CASSRRGAEAFF
CDR3 DNA: TGTGCCAGCAGCCGGAGGGGGGCTGAAGCTTTCTTT

J gene: TRBJ2-2
D gene: TRBD2
V gene: TRBV9
clone size: NA
CDR3 protein: CASSRYSGGTGELFF
CDR3 DNA: TGTGCCAGCAGCCGGTATAGCGGGGGCACCGGGGAGCTGTTTTTT

J gene: TRBJ2-6
D gene: NA
V gene: TRBV4-2
clone size: NA
CDR3 protein: CASSQAGSGANVLTF
CDR3 DNA: TGTGCCAGCAGCCAAGCAGGGTCTGGGGCCAACGTCCTGACTTTC

J gene: TRBJ2-7
D gene: NA
V gene: TRBV4-1
clone size: few
CDR3 protein: CASSQVVQGRNEQYF
CDR3 DNA: TGCGCCAGCAGCCAAGTGGTGCAGGGGCGAAACGAGCAGTACTTC

J gene: TRBJ2-7
D gene: NA
V gene: TRBV28
clone size: few
CDR3 protein: CTSRPRGTPGEQYF
CDR3 DNA: TGTACCAGCAGACCTCGGGGTACTCCGGGGGAGCAGTACTTC

J gene: TRBJ2-1
D gene: TRBD1
V gene: TRBV5-5
clone size: NA
CDR3 protein: CASSPGQVQEFF
CDR3 DNA: TGTGCCAGCAGCCCTGGACAGGTCCAGGAATTCTTC

J gene: TRBJ2-3
D gene: NA
V gene: TRBV7-2
clone size: many
CDR3 protein: CASSLAAAGTDTQYF
CDR3 DNA: TGTGCCAGCAGCTTAGCGGCTGCTGGCACAGATACGCAGTATTTT

J gene: TRBJ1-2
D gene: NA
V gene: TRBV5-1
clone size: few
CDR3 protein: CASSLDSYGYTF
CDR3 DNA: TGCGCCAGCAGCTTGGATAGCTATGGCTACACCTTC

J gene: TRBJ2-7
D gene: NA
V gene: TRBV6-1
clone size: many
CDR3 protein: CASRTGVNSYEQYF
CDR3 DNA: TGTGCCAGCCGAACGGGAGTGAACTCCTACGAGCAGTACTTC

J gene: TRBJ1-3
D gene: NA
V gene: TRBV20-1
clone size: medium-sized
CDR3 protein: CSARDAGPGNTIYF
CDR3 DNA: TGCAGTGCTAGAGATGCCGGACCTGGAAACACCATATATTTT

J gene: TRBJ2-5
D gene: TRBD1
V gene: TRBV28
clone size: many
CDR3 protein: CASSPRQGPETQYF
CDR3 DNA: TGTGCCAGCAGTCCCAGACAGGGTCCAGAGACCCAGTACTTC

J gene: TRBJ2-3
D gene: NA
V gene: TRBV7-9
clone size: many
CDR3 protein: CASSLAEAGDTQYF
CDR3 DNA: TGTGCCAGCAGCTTAGCCGAGGCCGGCGATACGCAGTATTTT

J gene: TRBJ2-7
D gene: NA
V gene: TRBV4-3
clone size: many
CDR3 protein: CASSQDRDYEQYF
CDR3 DNA: TGCGCCAGCAGCCAAGACAGGGACTACGAGCAGTACTTC

J gene: TRBJ1-1
D gene: NA
V gene: TRBV27
clone size: many
CDR3 protein: CASSLMYAGGTFF
CDR3 DNA: TGTGCCAGCAGTTTAATGTACGCAGGTGGGACTTTCTTT

J gene: TRBJ2-2
D gene: NA
V gene: TRBV20-1
clone size: many
CDR3 protein: CSARDWENTGELFF
CDR3 DNA: TGCAGTGCTAGAGATTGGGAAAACACCGGGGAGCTGTTTTTT

J gene: TRBJ1-5
D gene: NA
V gene: TRBV10-3
clone size: few
CDR3 protein: CAISDGTVNQPQHF
CDR3 DNA: TGTGCCATCAGTGATGGGACGGTGAATCAGCCCCAGCATTTT

J gene: TRBJ2-1
D gene: NA
V gene: TRBV12-3/TRBV12-4
clone size: NA
CDR3 protein: CASSPGLLEGQFF
CDR3 DNA: TGTGCCAGCAGCCCGGGACTCCTGGAGGGGCAGTTCTTC

J gene: TRBJ2-1
D gene: NA
V gene: TRBV28
clone size: many
CDR3 protein: CASRETYNEQFF
CDR3 DNA: TGTGCCAGCAGAGAGACCTACAATGAGCAGTTCTTC

J gene: TRBJ2-2
D gene: NA
V gene: TRBV20-1
clone size: NA
CDR3 protein: CSASSHTGELLF
CDR3 DNA: TGCAGTGCTAGTTCGCACACCGGGGAGCTGCTTTTT

J gene: TRBJ2-7
D gene: NA
V gene: TRBV7-2
clone size: many
CDR3 protein: CASSSGTPTYEQYF
CDR3 DNA: TGTGCCAGCAGCTCCGGGACACCGACCTACGAGCAGTACTTC

J gene: TRBJ2-1
D gene: NA
V gene: TRBV24-1
clone size: many
CDR3 protein: CATSLGRAGGEQFF
CDR3 DNA: TGTGCCACCAGCCTTGGGCGGGCCGGCGGGGAGCAGTTCTTC

J gene: TRBJ2-7
D gene: TRBD1
V gene: TRBV27
clone size: many
CDR3 protein: CASSLSFGQGTYEQYF
CDR3 DNA: TGTGCCAGCAGTTTATCCTTCGGACAGGGTACCTACGAGCAGTACTTC

J gene: TRBJ2-1
D gene: TRBD1
V gene: TRBV7-2
clone size: NA
CDR3 protein: CASSRRQGNYNEQFF
CDR3 DNA: TGTGCCAGCAGCCGGCGACAGGGCAACTACAATGAGCAGTTCTTC

J gene: TRBJ2-7
D gene: TRBD2
V gene: TRBV4-1
clone size: NA
CDR3 protein: CASSQLGLAGGPQNVEQYF
CDR3 DNA: TGCGCCAGCAGCCAACTGGGACTAGCGGGAGGCCCCCAGAATGTAGAGCAGTACTTC

J gene: TRBJ2-1
D gene: TRBD2
V gene: TRBV28
clone size: many
CDR3 protein: CASSSGLAGGPGSYNEQFF
CDR3 DNA: TGTGCCAGCAGTTCCGGACTAGCGGGAGGGCCTGGCTCCTACAATGAGCAGTTCTTC

J gene: TRBJ2-7
D gene: TRBD2
V gene: TRBV6-2/TRBV6-3
clone size: many
CDR3 protein: CASSTTGLAGVEQYF
CDR3 DNA: TGTGCCAGCAGTACCACGGGACTAGCGGGAGTCGAGCAGTACTTC

J gene: TRBJ1-4
D gene: NA
V gene: TRBV12-3/TRBV12-4
clone size: many
CDR3 protein: CASSLAESEKLFF
CDR3 DNA: TGTGCCAGCAGTTTGGCAGAGAGTGAAAAACTGTTTTTT

J gene: TRBJ1-1
D gene: NA
V gene: TRBV20-1
clone size: many
CDR3 protein: CSANTGRVNTEAFF
CDR3 DNA: TGCAGTGCTAACACAGGGAGAGTGAACACTGAAGCTTTCTTT

J gene: TRBJ1-5
D gene: NA
V gene: TRBV20-1
clone size: many
CDR3 protein: CSARDPGALTSNQPQHF
CDR3 DNA: TGCAGTGCTAGAGATCCGGGGGCCCTAACTAGCAATCAGCCCCAGCATTTT

J gene: TRBJ2-3
D gene: TRBD1
V gene: TRBV11-2
clone size: many
CDR3 protein: CASSLRTGISTDTQYF
CDR3 DNA: TGTGCCAGCAGCTTAAGGACAGGGATTAGCACAGATACGCAGTATTTT

J gene: TRBJ2-7
D gene: TRBD1
V gene: TRBV12-3/TRBV12-4
clone size: few
CDR3 protein: CASKRDRDSYEQYF
CDR3 DNA: TGTGCCAGCAAAAGGGACAGAGACTCCTACGAGCAGTACTTC

J gene: TRBJ2-5
D gene: NA
V gene: TRBV15
clone size: many
CDR3 protein: CATSRADRRETQYF
CDR3 DNA: TGTGCCACCAGCAGGGCCGACAGGAGAGAGACCCAGTACTTC

J gene: TRBJ2-6
D gene: NA
V gene: TRBV3-1
clone size: NA
CDR3 protein: CASSQDSRPSGANVLTF
CDR3 DNA: TGTGCCAGCAGCCAAGATAGCAGGCCCTCTGGGGCCAACGTCCTGACTTTC

J gene: TRBJ2-1
D gene: TRBD2
V gene: TRBV2
clone size: NA
CDR3 protein: CASKVERGGYEQFF
CDR3 DNA: TGTGCCAGCAAAGTCGAGCGGGGGGGCTATGAGCAGTTCTTC

J gene: TRBJ2-3
D gene: NA
V gene: TRBV20-1
clone size: many
CDR3 protein: CSAPPAAGRTDTQYF
CDR3 DNA: TGCAGTGCTCCCCCTGCGGCGGGCCGCACAGATACGCAGTATTTT

J gene: TRBJ1-5
D gene: NA
V gene: TRBV27
clone size: many
CDR3 protein: CASSTGSRNQPQHF
CDR3 DNA: TGTGCCAGCAGTACAGGGAGTCGCAATCAGCCCCAGCATTTT

J gene: TRBJ2-3
D gene: NA
V gene: TRBV28
clone size: many
CDR3 protein: CASTPGGAQSTDTQYF
CDR3 DNA: TGTGCCAGCACCCCTGGGGGGGCCCAAAGCACAGATACGCAGTATTTT